The rows below give T cell receptor beta chains drawn from one sample of a study of immune evolution from preneoplasia to lung adenocarcinoma. TCRdb's table, derived via immunoSEQ multiplex PCR, lists solely in-frame clones and lacks some. The sample holds 8,500 to 13,000 clones, more than 65% seen once. The sample consisted of FFPE minimally invasive lung adenocarcinoma tissue. Every receptor here comes from a person aged 65 to 85 with lung adenocarcinoma. The CDR3 runs from the conserved cysteine through the conserved F or W. The D gene is left open where the match is weak. Clone size is stated in some rows and not others, as once, few, many or a class when expanded.

NA	TRBV15	TRBJ1-2	NA	CATSRDTAVTGYTF	TGTGCCACCAGCAGAGATACCGCGGTGACTGGCTACACCTTC
NA	TRBV5-1	TRBJ2-5	NA	CASSLETARQETQYF	TGCGCCAGCAGCTTAGAGACAGCTAGGCAAGAGACCCAGTACTTC
TRBD1	TRBV5-1	TRBJ2-5	NA	CASSYTGVGTQYF	TGCGCCAGCAGCTATACAGGGGTTGGGACCCAGTACTTC
TRBD1	TRBV6-1	TRBJ1-4	NA	CASRGQGVTNEKLFF	TGTGCCAGCAGGGGACAGGGGGTAACTAATGAAAAACTGTTTTTT
NA	TRBV23-1	TRBJ1-2	once	CASSPYGYTF	TGCGCCAGCAGTCCTTATGGCTACACCTTC
TRBD1	TRBV27	TRBJ2-5	NA	CASSLTGTGETQYF	TGTGCCAGCAGTTTAACCGGGACAGGGGAGACCCAGTACTTC
NA	TRBV30	TRBJ2-2	NA	CAWRAGDRNTGELFF	TGTGCCTGGAGAGCAGGGGACCGGAACACCGGGGAGCTGTTTTTT
NA	TRBV5-4	TRBJ1-2	few	CASSPREGRVGYTF	TGTGCCAGCAGCCCCCGTGAGGGGAGGGTTGGCTACACCTTC
NA	TRBV30	TRBJ2-1	NA	CAWRTLREQFF	TGTGCCTGGCGCACCCTCCGTGAGCAGTTCTTC
NA	TRBV7-2	TRBJ1-3	NA	CASSFPPTASGNTIYF	TGTGCCAGCAGTTTCCCCCCCACAGCCTCTGGAAACACCATATATTTT
NA	TRBV15	TRBJ2-1	NA	CATSRDRGYNEQFF	TGTGCCACCAGCAGAGACAGGGGTTACAATGAGCAGTTCTTC
NA	TRBV25-1	TRBJ2-5	NA	CASSEPHGRETQYF	TGTGCCAGCAGTGAACCCCACGGAAGAGAGACCCAGTACTTC
NA	TRBV4-1	TRBJ1-1	NA	CASSHPFRGTEAFF	TGCGCCAGCAGCCATCCCTTTCGGGGCACTGAAGCTTTCTTT
NA	TRBV10-2	TRBJ2-1	few	CASSEGDLSYNEQFF	TGCGCCAGCAGTGAGGGCGACCTCTCCTACAATGAGCAGTTCTTC
TRBD2	TRBV5-4	TRBJ2-1	NA	CASSFPTSGNNEQFF	TGTGCCAGCAGCTTTCCGACTAGCGGGAACAATGAGCAGTTCTTC
NA	TRBV2	TRBJ2-3	once	CASSEGGAGTDTQYF	TGTGCCAGCAGTGAAGGGGGGGCGGGTACAGATACGCAGTATTTT
NA	TRBV2	TRBJ1-1	NA	CASSPGGASTEAFF	TGTGCCAGCAGTCCCGGAGGGGCGAGCACTGAAGCTTTCTTT
TRBD1	TRBV6-6	TRBJ1-2	once	CASSPGTGALYGYTF	TGTGCCAGCAGCCCCGGGACAGGGGCCCTCTATGGCTACACCTTC
TRBD1	TRBV20-1	TRBJ2-7	NA	CSAPGQYEQYF	TGCAGTGCTCCGGGACAGTACGAGCAGTACTTC
NA	TRBV2	TRBJ1-1	few	CASRRTAMNTEAFF	TGTGCCAGCAGGAGGACAGCAATGAACACTGAAGCTTTCTTT
NA	TRBV6-5	TRBJ1-1	NA	CASSWGGKTEAFF	TGTGCCAGCAGCTGGGGGGGGAAAACTGAAGCTTTCTTT
NA	TRBV29-1	TRBJ1-1	NA	CSVGGGMNTEAFF	TGCAGCGTGGGGGGGGGTATGAACACTGAAGCTTTCTTT
NA	TRBV6-6	TRBJ2-2	NA	CATRGVGELFF	TGTGCCACACGCGGGGTCGGGGAGCTGTTTTTT
TRBD2	TRBV9	TRBJ2-3	NA	CASSYGGASTDTQYF	TGTGCCAGCAGCTACGGGGGGGCTAGCACAGATACGCAGTATTTT
NA	TRBV5-6	TRBJ2-7	NA	CASSFQGLNEQYF	TGTGCCAGCAGCTTCCAGGGACTGAACGAGCAGTACTTC
NA	TRBV6-6	TRBJ2-5	few	CASTRGAGGETQYF	TGTGCCAGCACCCGAGGGGCGGGCGGAGAGACCCAGTACTTC
TRBD2	TRBV5-1	TRBJ2-1	NA	CASSTRLAGGNNEQFF	TGCGCCAGCAGTACTAGACTAGCGGGGGGGAACAATGAGCAGTTCTTC
TRBD2	TRBV7-9	TRBJ2-1	few	CASSRIAGGRNEQFF	TGTGCCAGCAGCCGTATAGCGGGAGGGCGCAATGAGCAGTTCTTC
TRBD2	TRBV7-8	TRBJ2-1	NA	CASSLVQREGRLGANEQFF	TGTGCCAGCAGCTTAGTCCAGCGGGAGGGCCGGCTTGGGGCCAATGAGCAGTTCTTC
TRBD2	TRBV4-1	TRBJ2-7	NA	CASSQVAAGGYEQYF	TGCGCCAGCAGCCAAGTCGCAGCGGGGGGCTACGAGCAGTACTTC
NA	TRBV5-1	TRBJ2-7	NA	CASSPRWGALERYEQYF	TGCGCCAGCAGCCCTAGGTGGGGAGCCCTCGAACGCTACGAGCAGTACTTC
NA	TRBV28	TRBJ1-1	NA	CASSSLPSPTEAFF	TGTGCCAGCAGTTCCCTACCCTCCCCAACTGAAGCTTTCTTT
TRBD2	TRBV7-9	TRBJ2-7	NA	CASSPRTSGSNEQYF	TGTGCCAGCAGCCCTCGGACTAGCGGGTCCAACGAGCAGTACTTC
TRBD2	TRBV5-1	TRBJ2-7	NA	CASSQPGLAGAYSYEQYF	TGCGCCAGCAGCCAGCCGGGTCTAGCGGGGGCCTACTCCTACGAGCAGTACTTC
NA	TRBV9	TRBJ1-1	few	CASSTRRDTEAFF	TGTGCCAGCAGCACTCGGCGGGACACTGAAGCTTTCTTT
TRBD1	TRBV4-1	TRBJ1-1	NA	CASSRGGGDPPEAFF	TGCGCCAGCAGCCGGGGAGGGGGCGATCCCCCTGAAGCTTTCTTT
TRBD1	TRBV11-2	TRBJ1-4	NA	CASSLGDRDYEKLFF	TGTGCCAGCAGCTTAGGGGACAGGGATTATGAAAAACTGTTTTTT